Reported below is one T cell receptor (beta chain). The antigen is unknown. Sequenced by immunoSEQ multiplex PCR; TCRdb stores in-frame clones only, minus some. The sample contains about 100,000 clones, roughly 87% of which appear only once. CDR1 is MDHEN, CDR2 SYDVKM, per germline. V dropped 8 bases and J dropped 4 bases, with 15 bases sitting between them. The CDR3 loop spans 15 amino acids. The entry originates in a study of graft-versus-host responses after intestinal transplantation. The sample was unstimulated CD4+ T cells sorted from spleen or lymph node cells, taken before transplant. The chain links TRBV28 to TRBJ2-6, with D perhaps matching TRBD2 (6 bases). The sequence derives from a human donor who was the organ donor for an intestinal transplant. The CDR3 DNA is TGTGCCAGCGGCCGGGGTGGAGGGGGGGCCAACGTCCTGACTTTC. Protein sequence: CASGRGGGGANVLTF.